The present TCR beta chain was sequenced within a study of blood T cell repertoires in COVID-19. As for the study in general: Donors in the United States, Italy and Spain gave samples during acute or convalescent COVID-19. Sources were T cells, B-cell-depleted T cells, or PBMCs; the material itself was cDNA or gDNA.

Germline trimming cut 6 bases from V and 4 bases from J; bases unmatched to any gene: 6. From germline, CDR1 is SQVTM and CDR2 ANQGSEA. CDR3 length: 15 amino acids. In the original processing: Nucleated cell counts were estimated from reference gene primer amplification. Sequenced by immunoSEQ multiplex PCR; TCRdb stores in-frame clones only, minus some. The DNA was the basis for D and trimming; V, J and clone size are from that table. The sample has 240,000 or so clones, roughly 86% seen once. The sequenced sample was peripheral blood. The genes are TRBV29-1 and TRBJ2-1; TRBD2 matches at 13 bases. The receptor comes from a woman in her twenties or thirties with acute or convalescent COVID-19. The CDR3 nucleotides read TGCAGCGTCCTCGGACTAGCGGGAGCTTACAATGAGCAGTTCTTC. It codes for CSVLGLAGAYNEQFF.